Following are 13 T cell receptor beta chains from one sample sequenced in a study of T cells after yellow fever vaccination. TCRdb itself ran the 5' RACE reads through MiXCR, one entry per CDR3 protein. Of 500,000 to 650,000 distinct CDR3 sequences listed, approximately 16% are singletons. This material consisted of PBMCs, taken around 5 days after the first yellow fever vaccination. These receptors all stem from a man between 18 and 29 years old who received the YFV17D yellow fever vaccine.

The V and J genes are TRBV7-8 and TRBJ1-6, with 7 bases matching TRBD1. Germline V gene sequence: CDR1 SGHVS, CDR2 FQNEAQ. CDR3 length equals 16 residues. Trimming cost V 5 bases and J 1 base; bases outside gene matches: 5. The CDR3 bases are TGTGCCAGCAGCGGCAGGGGGGGGTCCTATAATTCACCCCTCCACTTT. Amino acid sequence: CASSGRGGSYNSPLHF. Full variable domain (remainder filled in from reference TRBV7-8 and TRBJ1-6): GAGVSQSPRYKVAKRGQDVALRCDPISGHVSLFWYQQALGQGPEFLTYFQNEAQLDKSGLPSDRFFAERPEGSVSTLKIQRTQQEDSAVYLCASSGRGGSYNSPLHFGNGTRLTVT.

The V gene is TRBV5-1, the J gene TRBJ1-2; maybe TRBD1 (5 bases). The CDR3 has 14 residues. V shed 1 base and J shed 6 bases, with 13 bases lying between them. Germline loops: CDR1 SGHRS, CDR2 YFSETQ. In DNA form, the CDR3 reads TGCGCCAGCAGCTTGCAAGACAGCAGGAATGGCTACACCTTC. This translates into CASSLQDSRNGYTF.

V usage is TRBV20-1 and J usage is TRBJ2-6; D gene ambiguous. The CDR3 sequence is 17 residues long. Per germline, CDR1 DFQATT and CDR2 SNEGSKA (reference sequence). The germline V and J ends were trimmed by 4 bases and 0 bases, with 16 bases remaining between them. This CDR3 reads CSAIGGQLISGANVLTF. Here the CDR3 DNA reads TGCAGTGCTATCGGTGGGCAGCTCATCTCTGGGGCCAACGTCCTGACTTTC.

In this sample, this clonotype turned up a few times. This rearrangement joins TRBV12-3 or TRBV12-4 to TRBJ1-2; 7 bases align to TRBD1. V gave up 6 bases and J gave up 6 bases; unmatched junction bases: 7. The CDR3 length is 13 residues. CDR3 amino acids: CASRDDRVHGYTF. As DNA, the CDR3 is TGTGCCAGCAGAGACGACAGGGTCCATGGCTACACCTTC.

The chain couples TRBV9 to TRBJ2-1; 12 nucleotides match TRBD1. In germline, CDR1 is SGDLS, CDR2 YYNGEE. V trimming: 2 bases; J trimming: 8 bases; junction bases outside the gene matches: 5. This CDR3 comprises 15 residues. The CDR3 reads CASSVRDRGLDEQFF. CDR3 sequence (DNA): TGTGCCAGCAGCGTCCGGGACAGGGGGCTCGATGAGCAGTTCTTC.

In its sample, this clonotype was seen a few times. The rearrangement links TRBV20-1 to TRBJ1-3, with 7 nucleotides matching TRBD1. With 5 bases clipped from V and 4 bases from J, the junction kept 8 bases outside the gene matches. Germline lookup yields CDR1 DFQATT and CDR2 SNEGSKA (reference sequence). The length of the CDR3 is 14 residues. This CDR3 is CSACHRGVGNTIYF. The CDR3 region has the DNA TGCAGTGCTTGCCACAGGGGTGTGGGAAACACCATATATTTT.

On this clonotype itself: It may be a read error: a sequence one base away is much more abundant. V and J are TRBV12-3 or TRBV12-4 and TRBJ2-6, with D possibly TRBD1 on 6 matching bases. Trimming pared 4 bases from V and 1 base from J, leaving 8 bases between. This CDR3 spans 15 amino acids. The DNA for the CDR3 is TGTGCCAGCAGTTACGGACAGTCTGGGGCCAACGTCCTGACTTTC. Residues: CASSYGQSGANVLTF.

The V and J genes are TRBV20-1 and TRBJ1-2; D ambiguous. The CDR3 is 14 residues long. Germline lookup yields CDR1 DFQATT and CDR2 SNEGSKA (reference sequence). V dropped 3 bases and J dropped 4 bases, with 15 bases sitting between them. The DNA for the CDR3 is TGCAGTGCTAGTTGGGGAGGATTCTCCTATGGCTACACCTTC. Its translation is CSASWGGFSYGYTF.

The chain combines TRBV2 with TRBJ2-5; D call uncertain. The V end lost 7 bases, the J end lost 2 bases, and 11 bases lay between the germline ends. Germline CDR1 reads SNHLY; CDR2 reads FYNNEI. The CDR3 contains 13 residues. The CDR3 here is CASTKGQQETQYF. CDR3 DNA: TGTGCCAGCACTAAGGGTCAACAAGAGACCCAGTACTTC.

This clonotype was found a few times. This chain joins TRBV4-1 and TRBJ2-1; 10 nucleotides match TRBD2. The germline V gene encodes CDR1 MGHRA and CDR2 YSYEKL. The CDR3 sequence is 17 residues long. The J segment lost 2 bases and the V segment lost 1 base, leaving 5 bases of the junction unmatched. In nucleotides, the CDR3 is TGCGCCAGCAGCCAAGGACTAGCGGGCCTAACCTACAATGAGCAGTTCTTC. This translates into CASSQGLAGLTYNEQFF.

This sequence joins TRBV6-5 and TRBJ1-1; no clear D. V was clipped by 2 bases and J by 0 bases, with 7 bases between them. CDR3 size: 14 residues. Germline CDR1 is MNHEY and CDR2 is SVGAGI. The CDR3 region is CASSYGLMNTEAFF. Here the CDR3 DNA reads TGTGCCAGCAGTTACGGACTGATGAACACTGAAGCTTTCTTT.

As for this clonotype: A junction boundary mismatches the germline segment, possibly from a read error. CDR3: CSSSSSGFSGNTIYF. CDR3 DNA sequence: TGTTCCAGCAGCTCCTCAGGGTTCTCTGGAAACACCATATATTTT. This sequence joins TRBV7-9 and TRBJ1-3, with D possibly TRBD1 on 5 matching bases. Germline loops: CDR1 SEHNR, CDR2 FQNEAQ (reference sequence). The CDR3 sequence is 15 residues long.

The rearrangement joins TRBV18 to TRBJ1-2, with D unclear. The CDR3 totals 14 residues. Per germline, CDR1 KGHSH and CDR2 LQKENI. V was trimmed by 0 bases and J by 8 bases, leaving 13 bases between them. The CDR3 reads CASSPPLRGEGYTF. CDR3 nucleotide sequence: TGTGCCAGCTCACCACCTCTACGGGGAGAGGGCTACACCTTC.